This T cell receptor (beta chain) came from a study of blood T cell repertoires in COVID-19 (TCRdb year 2020). Context from the whole study: Collaborator samples came from the United States, Italy and Spain and covered acute and convalescent phases of COVID-19. Where available, HLA class I and class II types were obtained from metadata supplied by the sample provider rather than from assay-based typing. The material from the prospective study consisted of cDNA or gDNA derived from T cells, B-cell-depleted T cells, or PBMCs. The dataset comprised deeply sampled blood TCRbeta repertoires from subjects exposed to, actively infected with, or recovered from COVID-19. A freely available public database, intended as a resource for researchers studying the immune response to SARS-CoV-2, is where the repertoires were released. A de-identified subject ID, COVID-19 status, age in years and sex were almost always included in the sample metadata. The samples were drawn from two sources: the first 160 participants of the ongoing ImmuneRACE study, and 950 to 1,500 subjects contributed by 6 global collaborators.

The CDR3 goes from the cysteine to the phenylalanine over 12 residues. Just the 36-base CDR3 DNA is kept, in frame starting at base 1. V gives up 8 bases and J gives up 8 bases, and the segment between their germline ends measures 15 bases. Whole blood was collected in K2EDTA tubes by collaborating institutions according to the institutions' own protocols. For TCRbeta analysis, collaborator samples were shipped as frozen whole blood, as isolated PBMCs, or as DNA extracted from either sample type. General study outcomes and caveats: Clinical and demographic metadata were provided uncurated, with the amount varying by source and participant.

TCRbeta CDR3 regions were amplified from genomic DNA by means of the immunoSEQ Assay, a bias-controlled multiplex PCR. As for the original processing: The number of nucleated cells in each sample was estimated from the amplification of reference gene primers within the assay. Sequence reads were collapsed and filtered to measure the absolute abundance of every unique TCRbeta CDR3 rearrangement. For each sample, productive Simpson clonality was calculated as the square root of Simpson's diversity index over productive rearrangements. This is the immuneACCESS table as TCRdb keeps it, with only in-frame sequences that have V and J called. A part of the clones is gone; compared with another copy, unresolved V genes explain less than half, and the rest is unexplained. V and J calls and clone size are copied from that table; D and trimming were computed from the DNA. The sample records 25,000 to 40,000 clones, roughly 87% of which are singletons. Of the sample, approximately 16% falls within the top ten clones.

On this clone itself: Its antigen remains unidentified. Base qualities are not provided; no much larger clone lies one nucleotide away.

The sequenced material came from peripheral blood. The rearrangement combines TRBV12-3 or TRBV12-4 with TRBJ1-2; TRBD1 is a possible D gene, resting on 5 matching bases. The receptor comes from a woman aged 60-75 years with active COVID-19. The CDR3 sequence is CASDKTGGGYTF. At the DNA level, the sequence is TGTGCCAGCGATAAAACAGGTGGCGGCTACACCTTC.